This TCR beta chain was sequenced for a study of blood T cell repertoires in COVID-19. Background on the study: PBMCs, B-cell-depleted T cells, or T cells provided the cDNA or gDNA that made up the material.

The method was immunoSEQ multiplex PCR; TCRdb's version includes in-frame clones alone and lacks a portion of them. The sample records roughly 250,000 clones, around nine tenths being singletons. V lost 4 bases and J lost 7; bases outside the gene matches: 7. This CDR3 is 13 amino acids long. CDR1 and CDR2 (germline): SEHNR, FQNEAQ (reference sequence). This chain uses TRBV7-9 with TRBJ2-7, with TRBD1 matching over 7 bases. The TCR was taken from a woman aged 40 to 55 who had recovered from COVID-19. Sequenced input: peripheral blood. CDR3 DNA sequence: TGTGCCAGCAGCTCACTCCAGGGGGAAGAGCAGTACTTC. It specifies CASSSLQGEEQYF.